A single sample is the source of the 18 T cell receptor beta chains below, sequenced in a study of shared clonotypes between healthy human individuals. Profiling relied on immunoSEQ multiplex PCR, and the TCRdb table lists in-frame clones only, not all of them. This table holds 2 million or so clones, roughly 95% found once. The specimen was naive CD4+ T cells sorted from blood. The subset: CD45RA+ positively selected. These receptors were obtained from a man aged 18 to 29 in good health.

Turning to this clone: Other DNA sequences in this sample translate to the same CDR3. The chain uses TRBV19 and TRBJ1-3; a weak D match, TRBD1 (5 bases). The V and J ends lost 6 bases and 0 bases respectively, with 9 bases between them. Germline values: CDR1 LNHDA, CDR2 SQIVND (reference sequence). CDR3 length: 14 amino acids. Here the CDR3 DNA reads TGTGCCAGTAGCCGCGGGACCTCTGGAAACACCATATATTTT. It encodes CASSRGTSGNTIYF.

This chain links TRBV5-1 with TRBJ2-5, with no clear D. Trimming removed 2 bases from V and 7 bases from J, with 15 bases in between. The CDR3 contains 14 residues. Germline CDR1 reads SGHRS; CDR2 reads YFSETQ. The CDR3 region is CASSFAVELGTQYF. The CDR3 bases are TGCGCCAGCAGCTTCGCTGTGGAATTGGGGACCCAGTACTTC. Complete variable domain (other parts from reference TRBV5-1 and TRBJ2-5): KAGVTQTPRYLIKTRGQQVTLSCSPISGHRSVSWYQQTPGQGLQFLFEYFSETQRNKGNFPGRFSGRQFSNSRSEMNVSTLELGDSALYLCASSFAVELGTQYFGPGTRLLVL.

The sample holds one count of this clone. V gene TRBV7-9 combines with J gene TRBJ2-7; D is perhaps TRBD1 (6 bases). The germline CDR1 and CDR2 sequences are SEHNR and FQNEAQ (reference sequence). The V and J ends lost 1 base and 3 bases respectively, with 13 bases between them. The length of the CDR3 is 15 residues. In DNA, the CDR3 is TGTGCCAGCAGCTTAGGAGTGGGGGCGGACTACGAGCAGTACTTC. Residues: CASSLGVGADYEQYF.

The V and J genes are TRBV7-9 and TRBJ2-5, with D unresolved. V lost 4 bases and J lost 0, with 3 bases in between. The CDR3 spans 12 residues. CDR1 and CDR2 (germline): SEHNR, FQNEAQ (reference sequence). The CDR3 loop reads CASSSHQETQYF. CDR3 DNA sequence: TGTGCCAGCAGCTCTCACCAAGAGACCCAGTACTTC. The full variable domain, with the rest looked up from reference TRBV7-9 and TRBJ2-5, is DTGVSQNPRHKITKRGQNVTFRCDPISEHNRLYWYRQTLGQGPEFLTYFQNEAQLEKSRLLSDRFSAERPKGSFSTLEIQRTEQGDSAMYLCASSSHQETQYFGPGTRLLVL.

The chain uses TRBV30 and TRBJ1-6, with TRBD1 matching over 11 bases. CDR3 size: 15 residues. The V segment lost 7 bases and the J segment 1 base; nucleotides outside the gene matches: 3. Germline CDR1 GTSNPN, CDR2 SVGIG (reference sequence). The CDR3 bases are TGTGCCTCGGGACAGGGGGTATCCTATAATTCACCCCTCCACTTT. Encoded protein: CASGQGVSYNSPLHF.

To note about this clone: This may come from a read error, since a much larger clone is one base off. The same CDR3 is also encoded by other DNA sequences in this sample. This chain joins TRBV28 and TRBJ2-7; D call uncertain. CDR1 is MDHEN and CDR2 is SYDVKM in the germline V gene. V lost 5 bases and J lost 4, with 6 bases in between. CDR3 length equals 11 residues. CDR3 loop: CASSKGYEQYF. The DNA of the CDR3 is TGTGCCAGCAGTAAGGGATACGAGCAGTACTTC.

This chain uses TRBV2 with TRBJ2-3, with D perhaps matching TRBD1 (6 bases). The germline V gene encodes CDR1 SNHLY and CDR2 FYNNEI. Trimming took off 5 bases at V and 2 bases at J, with 14 bases between the two ends. The CDR3 totals 15 residues. The CDR3, as DNA: TGTGCCAGCAGTTATGGACAGATTTTCACAGATACGCAGTATTTT. It encodes CASSYGQIFTDTQYF.

V usage is TRBV28 and J usage is TRBJ2-7, with D hard to call. Germline V CDR1 and CDR2: MDHEN, SYDVKM. The CDR3 extends over 12 amino acids. Trimming removed 4 bases at V and 3 bases at J, with 7 bases between. CDR3: CASSSEYYEQYF. In DNA form, the CDR3 reads TGTGCCAGCAGTTCAGAGTACTACGAGCAGTACTTC.

This chain links TRBV5-4 with TRBJ1-1; TRBD1 might be the D (5 bases). The germline V and J ends were trimmed by 1 base and 11 bases, with 15 bases remaining between them. The CDR3 has 13 amino acids. Germline values: CDR1 SGHNT, CDR2 YYREEE (reference sequence). CDR3 nucleotides: TGTGCCAGCAGCTTGAGGGGAAAGACGGGGGCTTTCTTT. This sequence encodes CASSLRGKTGAFF.

This chain connects TRBV5-6 to TRBJ2-7; no definite D call. This CDR3 region has 17 residues. Trimming shortened V by 0 bases and J by 1 base, and 17 bases separated the two germline ends. The germline V gene encodes CDR1 SGHDT and CDR2 YYEEEE. The CDR3 protein is CASSLALDHPGSYEQYF. The CDR3 coding sequence is TGTGCCAGCAGCTTGGCCTTAGATCACCCTGGATCCTACGAGCAGTACTTC. The whole variable domain, filled in from reference TRBV5-6 and TRBJ2-7, reads DAGVTQSPTHLIKTRGQQVTLRCSPKSGHDTVSWYQQALGQGPQFIFQYYEEEERQRGNFPDRFSGHQFPNYSSELNVNALLLGDSALYLCASSLALDHPGSYEQYFGPGTRLTVT.

J is TRBJ1-6 and V is TRBV6-1; 7 bases are a match to TRBD1. The germline V gene encodes CDR1 MNHNS and CDR2 SASEGT. The CDR3 has 15 amino acids. V shed 6 bases, J shed 8 bases, and the junction held 10 bases outside the gene matches. CDR3 protein: CASSPGTANHSPLHF. DNA of the CDR3: TGTGCCAGCAGCCCCGGGACAGCGAATCATTCACCCCTCCACTTT.

The V and J genes are TRBV4-3 and TRBJ2-1; 9 bases line up with TRBD2. The V gene end was trimmed by 1 base and the J gene end by 2 bases; junction bases not matched to a gene: 6. Germline V gene sequence: CDR1 LGHNA, CDR2 YSLEER. CDR3 length equals 17 residues. CDR3: CASSQGTSGRPYNEQFF. CDR3 in DNA: TGCGCCAGCAGCCAAGGAACAAGCGGGAGGCCCTACAATGAGCAGTTCTTC.

This sequence joins TRBV7-3 and TRBJ2-2; weak D call: TRBD2 (6 bases). The CDR3 has 16 amino acids. V lost 5 bases to trimming and J lost 3 bases, with 16 bases between them. Germline-derived CDR1 and CDR2 are SGHTA and FQGTGA. The CDR3 region has the DNA TGTGCCAGCAGCGCCCACGCGGGGCCGCACACCGGGGAGCTGTTTTTT. It specifies CASSAHAGPHTGELFF.

The J gene is TRBJ2-7, the V gene TRBV10-3; 10 bases are a match to TRBD1. The CDR3 consists of 14 residues. J was trimmed by 4 bases and V by 6 bases; bases with no gene match: 6. Germline values: CDR1 ENHRY, CDR2 SYGVKD. The CDR3 nucleotides read TGTGCCATCAGAAACCGGGACAGGGGTTACGAGCAGTACTTC. Translation: CAIRNRDRGYEQYF.

The chain employs TRBV10-3 and TRBJ1-2, with TRBD1 matching 9 bases. After removal of 5 bases from V and 4 bases from J, the junction contained 5 bases not matched to a gene. Germline V CDR1 and CDR2: ENHRY, SYGVKD. The CDR3 is 14 residues long. The CDR3 is CAISPGTGLYGYTF. As DNA, the CDR3 is TGTGCCATCAGTCCCGGGACAGGGCTCTATGGCTACACCTTC.

The CDR3 is CASRATGAYGYTF. CDR3 in DNA: TGTGCCAGCAGGGCAACAGGGGCCTATGGCTACACCTTC. This sequence joins TRBV6-5 and TRBJ1-2; TRBD1 agrees at 7 bases. Trimming cost V 6 bases and J 4 bases; bases outside gene matches: 5. CDR1 and CDR2 from the germline V gene are MNHEY and SVGAGI. The CDR3 length is 13 residues.

The chain links TRBV11-1 to TRBJ2-7, with 8 nucleotides matching TRBD2. Germline CDR1 and CDR2: SGHAT and FQDESV (reference sequence). This CDR3 spans 16 amino acids. Losses at the gene ends were 1 base for V and 6 bases for J; bases not matched to a gene: 11. CDR3 coding DNA: TGTGCCAGCAGCTTAGTCTCCGGGACTAGTTTCCCCGAGCAGTACTTC. The encoded protein is CASSLVSGTSFPEQYF.

The chain has TRBV10-2 and TRBJ1-2; TRBD1 aligns across 7 bases. After removal of 6 bases from V and 2 bases from J, the junction contained 9 bases not matched to a gene. Germline assignment: CDR1 WSHSY and CDR2 SAAADI. CDR3 length: 15 residues. The DNA for the CDR3 is TGCGCCAGCAGGGGGATAGGAGGGGGCAACTATGGCTACACCTTC. This codes for CASRGIGGGNYGYTF.